The text below deals with one T cell receptor (beta chain). It lacks a known antigen. No clone much larger than this one lies a single base away; base qualities are absent. This sample is part of a study of blood T cell repertoires in COVID-19 (dated by TCRdb to 2020 to 2021). Some background on the complete study: Samples covering the acute and convalescent phases of COVID-19 were provided by collaborators in the United States, Italy and Spain. The sample metadata nearly always contained a de-identified subject ID, COVID-19 status, age in years and sex. The repertoires were released in a freely available public database meant as a resource for research on the immune response to SARS-CoV-2. The material from the prospective study consisted of cDNA or gDNA derived from T cells, B-cell-depleted T cells, or PBMCs. The samples were drawn from two sources: the first 160 participants of the ongoing ImmuneRACE study, and 1,000 to 1,500 subjects contributed by 6 global collaborators. Subjects who had been exposed to COVID-19, were actively infected with it, or had recovered from it provided the deeply sampled blood TCRbeta repertoires that made up the dataset. Where available, HLA class I and class II types were obtained from metadata supplied by the sample provider rather than from assay-based typing.

The immunoSEQ Assay, a bias-controlled multiplex PCR, was used to amplify TCRbeta CDR3 regions from genomic DNA. Concerning the study's data processing: Nucleated cell counts per sample were estimated from amplification of reference gene primers within the assay. To quantify the absolute abundance of each unique TCRbeta CDR3 rearrangement, sequence reads were collapsed and filtered. For each sample, productive Simpson clonality was calculated as the square root of Simpson's diversity index across productive rearrangements. In its TCRdb copy, this immuneACCESS table keeps in-frame sequences only and misses some clones. Where compared with another copy, unresolved V genes explain less than half of these, and the others have no known cause. V and J calls and clone size are those listed in that table; D and trimming were worked out from the DNA. Present in this sample are 65,000 to 80,000 clones, roughly four fifths of which were seen just once. The ten largest clones represent 27% of the sample.

The collaborating institutions used their own protocols to collect whole blood in K2EDTA tubes. For TCRbeta analysis, collaborators shipped samples in one of three forms: frozen whole blood, isolated PBMCs, or DNA extracted from either of those sample types. CDR1 and CDR2 were assigned from the germline V gene as SGHDT and YYEEEE. Spanning cysteine to phenylalanine, the CDR3 consists of 15 amino acids. This entry keeps only the CDR3 DNA: 45 bases, framed from base 1. V is trimmed back by 4 bases and J by 8 bases, and the junction contains 9 bases that no gene match accounts for. Results the study describes overall, beyond this receptor: Clinical and demographic metadata were provided uncurated, with the amount varying by source and participant.

The sequence joins TRBV5-6 to TRBJ1-4, with 9 bases matching TRBD1. This receptor was obtained from a human donor in a cohort sampled during active COVID-19. The sample consisted of peripheral blood. This receptor carries the CDR3 CASSVSGTGYEKLFF. DNA sequence: TGTGCCAGCAGCGTCTCCGGGACAGGGTACGAAAAACTGTTTTTT.